This T cell receptor beta chain was recovered during a study of T cells after yellow fever vaccination. This clonotype showed up many times. TCRdb re-derived calls from the 5' RACE reads in MiXCR, one entry per CDR3 protein. The sample lists 250,000 to 400,000 distinct CDR3 sequences, over 4% occurring once. The source material was PBMCs, sampled 5 days after the yellow fever booster vaccination. The clonotype originates from a man in his late teens or twenties who received the YFV17D yellow fever vaccine.

DNA of the CDR3: TGCGCCAGCCGCCCAGGGACCCGCTACGAGCAGTACTTC. Its translation: CASRPGTRYEQYF. V and J are TRBV5-1 and TRBJ2-7, with D tentatively TRBD1 or TRBD2 (5 bases each). CDR1 and CDR2 from the germline V gene are SGHRS and YFSETQ. V shed 7 bases and J shed 3 bases, with 14 bases lying between them. CDR3 size: 13 residues.